These 19 T cell receptor beta chains share one sample of origin, sequenced in a study of T cell repertoires in cytomegalovirus infection. No antigens are known for them. TCRdb independently ran MiXCR on the reads; one entry per CDR3 protein. The sample includes some 62,000 distinct CDR3 sequences, 20% seen only once; the top ten take over 65%. Material: CD8+ T cells from cultured PBMCs, obtained from culture after CMV antigen stimulation. These receptors were obtained from a human donor in good health (CMV status not recorded). Some clones in this sample may be carry-over from other donors' samples.

This clonotype has ten or more counts. The V and J genes are TRBV28 and TRBJ2-1; D call uncertain. V was pared by 2 bases and J by 7 bases, with 3 bases between. Germline-derived CDR1 and CDR2 are MDHEN and SYDVKM. This CDR3 is built from 11 residues. CDR3: CASSLSNEQFF. In DNA, the CDR3 is TGTGCCAGCAGTTTAAGTAATGAGCAGTTCTTC.

V is TRBV7-6 and J is TRBJ1-2; 7 bases line up with TRBD1. Looked up from germline, CDR1 is SGHVS and CDR2 is FNYEAQ. The CDR3 is 16 residues long. With V trimmed by 2 bases and J by 4 bases, 10 bases remained unmatched. The CDR3 nucleotides are TGTGCCAGCAGCTTACTAGGGACAGAGAAAGGCTATGGCTACACCTTC. Translating it yields CASSLLGTEKGYGYTF. The full variable domain, with the rest looked up from reference TRBV7-6 and TRBJ1-2, is GAGVSQSPRYKVTKRGQDVALRCDPISGHVSLYWYRQALGQGPEFLTYFNYEAQQDKSGLPNDRFSAERPEGSISTLTIQRTEQRDSAMYRCASSLLGTEKGYGYTFGSGTRLTVV.

This chain connects TRBV7-6 to TRBJ2-5; 9 positions match TRBD2. This CDR3 is 16 amino acids long. CDR1 SGHVS and CDR2 FNYEAQ come from the germline V gene. Germline trimming cut 1 base from V and 0 bases from J; bases unmatched to any gene: 3. This CDR3 is CASSLVAGDDQETQYF. CDR3 nucleotides: TGTGCCAGCAGCTTAGTAGCGGGGGACGACCAAGAGACCCAGTACTTC.

This clonotype occurred a few times. This chain connects TRBV7-3 to TRBJ1-2; TRBD1 aligns across 9 bases. Germline lookup yields CDR1 SGHTA and CDR2 FQGTGA. CDR3 length equals 14 residues. Trimming took 5 bases from V and 6 from J; bases not matched to a gene: 7. The CDR3 sequence: CASSPDRGLDGYTF. CDR3 coding DNA: TGTGCCAGCAGCCCGGACAGGGGTCTGGATGGCTACACCTTC. The full variable domain, completed using reference TRBV7-3 and TRBJ1-2, is GAGVSQTPSNKVTEKGKYVELRCDPISGHTALYWYRQSLGQGPEFLIYFQGTGAADDSGLPNDRFFAVRPEGSVSTLKIQRTERGDSAVYLCASSPDRGLDGYTFGSGTRLTVV.

This clonotype showed up just a few times. The V gene is TRBV10-3, the J gene TRBJ2-1; D perhaps matches TRBD1 (6 bases). Per the germline V gene, CDR1 is ENHRY and CDR2 is SYGVKD. Between the trimmed V and J ends, which lost 11 bases and 3 bases, there was a span of 17 bases. The length of the CDR3 is 14 residues. As DNA, the CDR3 is TGTGCCGCCTCGGGGACATCGAACTACAATGAGCAGTTCTTC. It encodes CAASGTSNYNEQFF.

The rearrangement joins TRBV12-3 or TRBV12-4 to TRBJ2-1, with 8 bases matching TRBD2. Losses at the gene ends were 2 bases for V and 3 bases for J; bases not matched to a gene: 12. This CDR3 is 18 amino acids long. The CDR3 spells CASSLSRQRGLHYNEQFF. The CDR3 DNA is TGTGCCAGCAGTTTAAGTCGACAGCGGGGGCTCCACTACAATGAGCAGTTCTTC.

The rearrangement uses TRBV7-6 and TRBJ2-5; D ambiguous. The V and J ends lost 3 bases and 3 bases respectively, with 8 bases between them. The CDR3 is 13 amino acids. The germline V gene encodes CDR1 SGHVS and CDR2 FNYEAQ. DNA for the CDR3: TGTGCCAGCAGCTTGGCAGTGGAAGAGACCCAGTACTTC. It is translated as CASSLAVEETQYF.

The CDR3, as DNA: TGTGCCAGCGGCTGGGCTCCAGGGTGGACAGATACGCAGTATTTT. Residues: CASGWAPGWTDTQYF. The rearrangement joins TRBV5-4 to TRBJ2-3; D perhaps matches TRBD1 (5 bases). The V end was cut by 7 bases, the J end by 3 bases, with 18 bases between. Looked up from germline, CDR1 is SGHNT and CDR2 is YYREEE (reference sequence). The CDR3 sequence is 15 residues long.

The chain employs TRBV4-3 and TRBJ2-7; 7 bases match TRBD1. The CDR3 length is 17 residues. J lost 1 base, V lost 3 bases, and 12 bases had no gene match. Germline CDR1 and CDR2: LGHNA and YSLEER. The CDR3 DNA is TGCGCCAGCAGCCATGATTACTGGGACAGCCGATCCTACGAGCAGTACTTC. Its translation: CASSHDYWDSRSYEQYF.

V and J are TRBV11-2 and TRBJ2-3, with unresolved D. CDR1 is SGHAT, CDR2 FQNNGV, per germline. The ends were cut back, 5 bases at V and 2 bases at J, with 2 bases in the middle. This CDR3 is 11 amino acids long. The CDR3 bases are TGTGCCAGCAGCCACACAGATACGCAGTATTTT. This codes for CASSHTDTQYF.

This clonotype was recorded once. The chain employs TRBV15 and TRBJ2-7, with D unclear. Trimming pared 0 bases from V and 3 bases from J, leaving 6 bases between. The CDR3 has 13 amino acids. Germline CDR1 and CDR2: LNHNV and YYDKDF (reference sequence). DNA for the CDR3: TGTGCCACCAGCAGAGAACGAAACTACGAGCAGTACTTC. It yields the protein CATSRERNYEQYF.

This clonotype was seen a handful of times. The chain couples TRBV6-4 to TRBJ2-2; D may be TRBD1 or TRBD2 (5 bases each). Germline assignment: CDR1 MRHNA and CDR2 SNTAGT. The CDR3 is 14 amino acids. The V end was cut by 0 bases, the J end by 3 bases, with 5 bases between. The CDR3 bases are TGTGCCAGCAGTGACTCGGGGGACACCGGGGAGCTGTTTTTT. Protein sequence: CASSDSGDTGELFF.

The gene calls are TRBV2 and TRBJ2-7; no clear D. The CDR3 spans 11 residues. Trimming cost V 10 bases and J 8 bases, with 15 bases left between them. Germline loops: CDR1 SNHLY, CDR2 FYNNEI. The CDR3 loop reads CATSLGVQQYF. The CDR3 nucleotides are TGTGCCACCTCGTTGGGCGTACAGCAGTACTTC.

The genes are TRBV7-9 and TRBJ2-1; D is unresolved. Germline V gene sequence: CDR1 SEHNR, CDR2 FQNEAQ (reference sequence). V lost 2 bases and J 5 bases, leaving 16 bases between the germline ends. The CDR3 is made up of 16 amino acids. In DNA, the CDR3 is TGTGCCAGCAGCTTACGGGTCGGTTCTATTCACAATGAGCAGTTCTTC. Translation gives CASSLRVGSIHNEQFF.

This clonotype occurred a few times. The gene calls are TRBV5-5 and TRBJ2-3, with TRBD2 as a possible D gene (5 bases). Trimming removed 0 bases from V and 1 base from J, with 6 bases in between. The germline CDR1 and CDR2 sequences are SGHKS and YYEKEE (reference sequence). This CDR3 has 14 amino acids. The DNA for the CDR3 is TGTGCCAGCAGCTTGGAGCGGCGCACAGATACGCAGTATTTT. Protein sequence: CASSLERRTDTQYF.

In this sample, this clonotype turned up a few times. The chain links TRBV7-6 to TRBJ1-1, with 12 positions matching TRBD1. This CDR3 region has 16 residues. Germline CDR1 reads SGHVS; CDR2 reads FNYEAQ. The junction had 7 bases not matched to a gene; V was cut back by 5 bases and J by 3 bases. The CDR3 is CASSPGTGGWHTEAFF. DNA for the CDR3: TGTGCCAGCAGCCCAGGGACAGGGGGCTGGCACACTGAAGCTTTCTTT.

The gene calls are TRBV27 and TRBJ2-7; TRBD2 aligns across 13 bases. V was clipped by 8 bases and J by 7 bases; unmatched bases: 8. The germline gives CDR1 MNHEY, CDR2 SMNVEV (reference sequence). The CDR3 runs to 14 residues. CDR3 residues: CASGPGLAGREQYF. CDR3 bases: TGTGCCAGCGGACCGGGACTAGCGGGGCGGGAGCAGTACTTC.

This sequence joins TRBV7-2 and TRBJ1-1; D is unclear. The CDR3 sequence is 14 residues long. Per germline, CDR1 SGHTA and CDR2 FQGNSA. Trimming pared 2 bases from V and 5 bases from J, leaving 12 bases between. The CDR3 is CASSLTRVRTEAFF. The CDR3 DNA reads as TGTGCCAGCAGCTTAACGAGGGTGCGGACTGAAGCTTTCTTT.

The gene calls are TRBV20-1 and TRBJ2-1; TRBD1 matches at 11 bases. This CDR3 has 15 amino acids. CDR1 and CDR2 (germline): DFQATT, SNEGSKA (reference sequence). Trimming at V came to 0 bases and at J to 6 bases, leaving 4 bases not matched to a gene. CDR3 amino acids: CSARDGGTGGNEQFF. For the CDR3, the DNA is TGCAGTGCTAGAGACGGGGGGACAGGGGGCAATGAGCAGTTCTTC.